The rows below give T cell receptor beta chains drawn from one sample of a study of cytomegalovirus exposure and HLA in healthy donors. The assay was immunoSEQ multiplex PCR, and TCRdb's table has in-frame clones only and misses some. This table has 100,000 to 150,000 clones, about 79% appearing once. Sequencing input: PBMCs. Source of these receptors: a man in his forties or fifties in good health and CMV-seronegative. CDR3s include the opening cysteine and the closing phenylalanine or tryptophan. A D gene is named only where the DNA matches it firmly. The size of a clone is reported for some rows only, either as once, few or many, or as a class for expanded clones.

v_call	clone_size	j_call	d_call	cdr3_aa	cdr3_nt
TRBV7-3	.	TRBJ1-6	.	CASSLTREYPLHF	TGTGCCAGCAGCTTAACCCGCGAGTACCCCCTCCACTTT
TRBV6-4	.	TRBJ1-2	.	CASSEQGSGYGYTF	TGTGCCAGCAGTGAGCAGGGATCGGGCTATGGCTACACCTTC
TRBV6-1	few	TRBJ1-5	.	CASSELAVNQPQHF	TGTGCCAGCAGTGAATTGGCGGTTAATCAGCCCCAGCATTTT
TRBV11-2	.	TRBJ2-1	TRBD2	CASSDLAGGLDEQFF	TGTGCCAGCAGCGACCTAGCGGGGGGTTTAGATGAGCAGTTCTTC
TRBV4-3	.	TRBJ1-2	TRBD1	CASSQGTANYGYTF	TGCGCCAGCAGCCAGGGGACAGCCAACTATGGCTACACCTTC
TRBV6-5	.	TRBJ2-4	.	CASSYGHGGENIQYF	TGTGCCAGCAGTTACGGGCACGGGGGTGAAAACATTCAGTACTTC
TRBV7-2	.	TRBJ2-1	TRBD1	CASSLEGTAYNEQFF	TGTGCCAGCAGCTTAGAGGGGACAGCCTACAATGAGCAGTTCTTC
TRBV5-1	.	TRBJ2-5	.	CASSSRGETQYF	TGCGCCAGCAGCTCCAGGGGCGAGACCCAGTACTTC
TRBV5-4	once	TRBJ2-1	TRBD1	CASSPLAIGTGVLNEQFF	TGTGCCAGCAGCCCGTTAGCGATCGGGACAGGGGTTCTAAATGAGCAGTTCTTC
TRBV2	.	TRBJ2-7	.	CASRPGSSSYEQYF	TGTGCCAGCAGGCCCGGGAGCAGCTCCTACGAGCAGTACTTC
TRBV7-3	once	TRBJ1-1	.	CASSYQGATEAFF	TGTGCCAGCAGCTATCAGGGCGCCACTGAAGCTTTCTTT
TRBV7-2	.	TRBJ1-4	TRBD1	CASSSALGQGNRANEKLFF	TGTGCCAGCAGCTCCGCACTAGGACAGGGGAATAGGGCTAATGAAAAACTGTTTTTT
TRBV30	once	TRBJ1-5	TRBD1	CAWSVTGTVPQQPQHF	TGTGCCTGGAGTGTAACCGGGACAGTACCACAGCAGCCCCAGCATTTT
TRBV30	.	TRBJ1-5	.	CAWSPGLDQPQHF	TGTGCCTGGAGCCCAGGACTGGATCAGCCCCAGCATTTT
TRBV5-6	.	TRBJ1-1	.	CASSPRQGSAFF	TGTGCCAGCAGCCCGAGGCAAGGAAGTGCTTTCTTT
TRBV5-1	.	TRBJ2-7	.	CASSLSRNEQYF	TGCGCCAGCAGCTTGTCCAGGAACGAGCAGTACTTC
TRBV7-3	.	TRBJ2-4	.	CASSFGYF	TGTGCCAGCAGCTTCGGGTACTTC
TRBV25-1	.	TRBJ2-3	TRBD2	CASSQGGGNTDTQYF	TGTGCCAGCAGTCAAGGCGGGGGTAACACAGATACGCAGTATTTT
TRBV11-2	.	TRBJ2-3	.	CASSPTGLDTQYF	TGTGCCAGCAGCCCAACAGGGTTAGATACGCAGTATTTT
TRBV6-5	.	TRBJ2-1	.	CASRSAGEQFF	TGTGCCAGCAGATCAGCGGGTGAGCAGTTCTTC
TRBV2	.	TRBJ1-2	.	CASSLGGDYGYTF	TGTGCCAGCAGCCTGGGGGGGGACTATGGCTACACCTTC
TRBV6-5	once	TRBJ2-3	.	CASSFGGLSTDTQYF	TGTGCCAGCAGCTTCGGGGGGCTAAGCACAGATACGCAGTATTTT
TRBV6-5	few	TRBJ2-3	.	CASRKGGETDTQYF	TGTGCCAGCAGAAAAGGGGGGGAGACAGATACGCAGTATTTT
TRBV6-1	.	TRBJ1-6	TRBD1	CASSEPGQGPNSPLHF	TGTGCCAGCAGTGAACCGGGACAGGGCCCAAATTCACCCCTCCACTTT
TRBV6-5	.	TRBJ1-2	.	CASRQGGANYGYTF	TGTGCCAGCAGGCAAGGGGGGGCTAACTATGGCTACACCTTC
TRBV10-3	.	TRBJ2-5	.	CAISEFGGGTSQETQYF	TGTGCCATCAGTGAATTTGGGGGGGGCACCAGCCAAGAGACCCAGTACTTC
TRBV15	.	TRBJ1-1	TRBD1	CATSGPQGRGTEAFF	TGTGCCACCAGCGGCCCACAGGGGAGAGGGACTGAAGCTTTCTTT
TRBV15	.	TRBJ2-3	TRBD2	CATSRDGPMASGDTDTQYF	TGTGCCACCAGCAGAGATGGGCCTATGGCTAGCGGGGACACAGATACGCAGTATTTT
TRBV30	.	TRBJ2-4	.	CAWSVGAGIGIQYF	TGTGCCTGGAGTGTAGGGGCAGGGATAGGCATTCAGTACTTC
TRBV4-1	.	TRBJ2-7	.	CASSQLLAGETSFSLLSF	TGCGCCAGCAGCCAACTGCTTGCAGGCGAGACCTCCTTTTCTCTCCTATCTTTC
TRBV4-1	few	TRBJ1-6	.	CASSQDPTGNLNNSPLHF	TGCGCCAGCAGCCAAGATCCGACAGGCAACTTAAATAATTCACCCCTCCACTTT
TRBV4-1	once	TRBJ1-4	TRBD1	CASSQLPGQGALTNEKLFF	TGCGCCAGCAGCCAGCTACCGGGACAGGGGGCTCTAACTAATGAAAAACTGTTTTTT
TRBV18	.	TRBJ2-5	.	CASSPPRPGGNQETQYF	TGTGCCAGCTCACCACCGAGGCCCGGGGGTAATCAAGAGACCCAGTACTTC
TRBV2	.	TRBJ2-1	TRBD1	CASSQGQGDEQFF	TGTGCCAGCAGTCAGGGACAGGGGGATGAGCAGTTCTTC
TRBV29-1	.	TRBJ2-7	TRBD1	CSAAGTGGLEQYF	TGCAGCGCCGCCGGGACAGGGGGTTTGGAGCAGTACTTC
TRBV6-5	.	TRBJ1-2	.	CASSHQTSGYGYTF	TGTGCCAGCAGTCACCAGACCTCGGGATATGGCTACACCTTC
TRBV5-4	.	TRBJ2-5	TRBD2	CASSPGTSGRQETQYF	TGTGCCAGCAGCCCGGGGACTAGCGGGAGGCAAGAGACCCAGTACTTC
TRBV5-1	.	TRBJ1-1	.	CASSSSQSDREAFF	TGCGCCAGCAGCTCGAGCCAAAGCGACAGGGAAGCTTTCTTT
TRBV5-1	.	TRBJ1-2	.	CASSPDPDIYGYTF	TGCGCCAGCAGCCCCGACCCGGACATCTATGGCTACACCTTC
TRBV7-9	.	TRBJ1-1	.	CASSLSPLNTEAFF	TGTGCCAGCAGCTTAAGCCCACTGAACACTGAAGCTTTCTTT
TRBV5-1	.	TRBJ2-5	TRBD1	CASSPDRGAQETQYF	TGCGCCAGCAGCCCTGACAGGGGAGCCCAAGAGACCCAGTACTTC
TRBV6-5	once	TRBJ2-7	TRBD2	CASSNSGGSEQYF	TGTGCCAGCAGTAACTCCGGGGGGAGCGAGCAGTACTTC
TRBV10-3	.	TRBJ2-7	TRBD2	CAISESLAGANSYEQYF	TGTGCCATCAGTGAATCGCTAGCGGGGGCTAACTCCTACGAGCAGTACTTC
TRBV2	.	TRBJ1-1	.	CATRRRGNTEAFF	TGTGCCACTAGAAGGAGGGGCAACACTGAAGCTTTCTTT
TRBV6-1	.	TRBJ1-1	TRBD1	CASSGPGGLADMNTEAFF	TGTGCCAGCAGTGGCCCAGGGGGCCTGGCTGATATGAACACTGAAGCTTTCTTT
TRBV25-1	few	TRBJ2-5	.	CASSERGHQETQYF	TGTGCCAGCAGTGAAAGGGGCCACCAAGAGACCCAGTACTTC
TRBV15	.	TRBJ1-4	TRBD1	CATSRVIPLGQGYPNEKLFF	TGTGCCACCAGCAGAGTAATTCCCCTGGGACAGGGGTATCCTAATGAAAAACTGTTTTTT
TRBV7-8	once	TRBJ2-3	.	CASSLLSGGTDTQYF	TGTGCCAGCAGCTTATTGTCAGGGGGCACAGATACGCAGTATTTT
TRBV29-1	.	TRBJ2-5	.	CSVDEALGETQYF	TGCAGCGTTGATGAGGCCTTGGGAGAGACCCAGTACTTC
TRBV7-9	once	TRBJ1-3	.	CASSFETSRGGVSGNTIYF	TGTGCCAGCAGCTTCGAGACTTCCCGAGGGGGGGTCTCTGGAAACACCATATATTTT
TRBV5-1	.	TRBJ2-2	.	CASSGPGELFF	TGCGCCAGCAGCGGGCCCGGGGAGCTGTTTTTT
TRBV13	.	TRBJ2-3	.	CASSLSSTDTQYF	TGTGCCAGCAGCTTATCTAGCACAGATACGCAGTATTTT
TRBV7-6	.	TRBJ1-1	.	CASLNPDSTEAFF	TGTGCCAGCTTAAACCCGGACAGCACTGAAGCTTTCTTT
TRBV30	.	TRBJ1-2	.	CAWSVLRAPYGYTF	TGTGCCTGGAGTGTACTCCGAGCCCCCTATGGCTACACCTTC
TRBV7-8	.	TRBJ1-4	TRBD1	CASSLTGTGTVTNEKLFF	TGTGCCAGCAGCTTAACCGGTACGGGGACAGTCACTAATGAAAAACTGTTTTTT
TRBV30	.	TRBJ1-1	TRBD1	CAWSSRGPGTSDTEAFF	TGTGCCTGGAGCTCCAGGGGGCCCGGAACCTCGGACACTGAAGCTTTCTTT
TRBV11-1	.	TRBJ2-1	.	CASSLVGRVNEQFF	TGTGCCAGCAGCTTAGTAGGCAGGGTCAATGAGCAGTTCTTC
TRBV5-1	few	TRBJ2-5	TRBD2	CASSLSSGGLGETQYF	TGCGCCAGCAGCTTGTCCAGCGGGGGGCTCGGTGAGACCCAGTACTTC
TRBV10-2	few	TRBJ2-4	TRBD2	CATTRGESVYF	TGCGCCACCACCCGGGGGGAATCAGTGTACTTC
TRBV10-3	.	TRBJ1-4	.	CAISDQQEKLFF	TGTGCCATCAGTGATCAACAAGAAAAACTGTTTTTT